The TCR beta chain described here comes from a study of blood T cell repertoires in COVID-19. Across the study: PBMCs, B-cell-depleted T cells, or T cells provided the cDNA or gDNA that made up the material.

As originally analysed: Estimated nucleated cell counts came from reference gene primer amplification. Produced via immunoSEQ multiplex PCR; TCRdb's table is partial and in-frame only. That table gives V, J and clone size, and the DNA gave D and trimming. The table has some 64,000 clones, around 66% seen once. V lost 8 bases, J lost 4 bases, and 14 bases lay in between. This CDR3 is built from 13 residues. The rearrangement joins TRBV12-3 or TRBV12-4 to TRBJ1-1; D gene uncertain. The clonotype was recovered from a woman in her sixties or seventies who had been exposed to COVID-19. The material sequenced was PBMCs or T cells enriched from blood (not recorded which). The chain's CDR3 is CASGVPGLTEAFF. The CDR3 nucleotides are TGTGCCAGCGGAGTCCCAGGACTCACTGAAGCTTTCTTT.